This T cell receptor beta chain was identified in a study of T-cell reconstitution after alpha-beta-depleted transplantation in children. Library preparation (for TCRbeta) was performed with unique molecular identifiers. One entry per CDR3 protein results from TCRdb running MiXCR on the PCR reads. This table has 440,000 or so distinct CDR3 sequences, 9.5% to 13% appearing once. V shed 3 bases, J shed 2 bases, and the junction held 9 bases outside the gene matches. This CDR3 has 17 residues. Per the germline V gene, CDR1 is KGHSH and CDR2 is LQKENI. The sequenced sample was PBMCs from the stem cell graft donor, obtained from the stem cell graft. The genes are TRBV18 and TRBJ2-3, with TRBD2 matching 9 bases. The source of this sequence is a human donor who donated a stem cell graft to a child with acute myeloid leukemia. CDR3 coding DNA: TGTGCCAGCTCACCCCAGCGGGGGGCCTCCCCCACAGATACGCAGTATTTT. Translation: CASSPQRGASPTDTQYF.